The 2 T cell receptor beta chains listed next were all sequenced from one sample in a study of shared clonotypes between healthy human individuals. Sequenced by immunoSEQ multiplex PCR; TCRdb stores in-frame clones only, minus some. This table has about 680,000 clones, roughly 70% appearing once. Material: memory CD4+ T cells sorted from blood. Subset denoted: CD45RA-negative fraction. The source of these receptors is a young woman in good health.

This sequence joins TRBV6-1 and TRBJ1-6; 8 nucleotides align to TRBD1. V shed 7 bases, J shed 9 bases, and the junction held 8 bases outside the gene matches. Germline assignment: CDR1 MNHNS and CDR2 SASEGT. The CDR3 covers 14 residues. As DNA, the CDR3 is TGTGCCAGCATCCCTGGACAGGGAGGTTCACCCCTCCACTTT. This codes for CASIPGQGGSPLHF.

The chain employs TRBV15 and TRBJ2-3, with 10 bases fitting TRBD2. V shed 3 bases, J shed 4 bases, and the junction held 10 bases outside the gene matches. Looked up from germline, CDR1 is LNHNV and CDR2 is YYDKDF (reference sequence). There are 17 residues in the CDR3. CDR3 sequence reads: CATSSFYSGRIPDTQYF. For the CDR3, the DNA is TGTGCCACCAGCAGTTTTTATAGCGGGAGGATACCAGATACGCAGTATTTT.